This T cell receptor beta chain was obtained from a study of cytomegalovirus exposure and HLA in healthy donors. Findings and caveats of the study: The listing of roughly 160 TCR beta chains classed them as cytomegalovirus-associated. Most TCR sequences were rare, but some public TCRs occurred in many donors. One later analysis, an examination of the 120 validation repertoires, found that first-cohort TCR clusters tended to co-occur in them.

Profiling relied on immunoSEQ multiplex PCR, and the TCRdb table lists in-frame clones only, not all of them. Of 52,000 or so clones in the sample, 85% to 90% were seen once. Details on this clone: The antigen remains unidentified.

Germline V gene lookup returns CDR1 SQVTM and CDR2 ANQGSEA. The CDR3 has 10 amino acids. Trimming cost V 4 bases and J 10 bases, with 10 bases left between them. Input material: PBMCs. The sequence derives from a woman aged 18 to 35 in good health and CMV-seronegative. The V call is TRBV29-1, the J call TRBJ1-1; a possible D gene is TRBD1 (5 bases). The CDR3 region has the DNA TGCAGCGTTGTACGGGGGGGAGCTTTCTTT. Protein sequence: CSVVRGGAFF.